This TCR beta chain was observed in a study of blood T cell repertoires in COVID-19. Study-wide background: Donors in the United States, Italy and Spain gave samples during acute or convalescent COVID-19. In each case, the material was cDNA or gDNA derived from T cells, B-cell-depleted T cells, or PBMCs.

Trimming shortened V by 1 base and J by 5 bases, and 12 bases separated the two germline ends. The CDR3 extends over 15 amino acids. Germline V CDR1 and CDR2: LGHNA, YNFKEQ. In the original analysis: From reference gene primer amplification, estimates of nucleated cell counts were derived. Assay: immunoSEQ multiplex PCR; the TCRdb copy retains only in-frame clones and omits some. The DNA gave D and trimming, while V, J and clone size come from that table. The sample holds fewer than 85,000 clones; more than 80% are singletons and the top ten take about 18%. The sample was peripheral blood. The TCR was taken from a woman aged 55-69 years with acute or convalescent COVID-19. The V call is TRBV4-2, the J call TRBJ1-5, with D possibly matching TRBD1 (6 bases). The CDR3, as DNA: TGTGCCAGCAGCCAAGCGGGGACACGGGATCAGCCCCAGCATTTT. Its translation is CASSQAGTRDQPQHF.